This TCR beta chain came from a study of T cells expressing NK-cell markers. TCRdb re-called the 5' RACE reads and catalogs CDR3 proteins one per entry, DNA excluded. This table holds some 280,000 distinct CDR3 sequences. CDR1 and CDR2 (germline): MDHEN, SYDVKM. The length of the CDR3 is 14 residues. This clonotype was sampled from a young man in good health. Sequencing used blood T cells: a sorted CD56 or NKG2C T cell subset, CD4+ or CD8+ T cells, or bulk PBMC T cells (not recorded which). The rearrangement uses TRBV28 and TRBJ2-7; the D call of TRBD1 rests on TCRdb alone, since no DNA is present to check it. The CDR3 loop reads CASISDSATYEQYF. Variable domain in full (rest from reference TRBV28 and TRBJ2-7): DVKVTQSSRYLVKRTGEKVFLECVQDMDHENMFWYRQDPGLGLRLIYFSYDVKMKEKGDIPEGYSVSREKKERFSLILESASTNQTSMYLCASISDSATYEQYFGPGTRLTVT.